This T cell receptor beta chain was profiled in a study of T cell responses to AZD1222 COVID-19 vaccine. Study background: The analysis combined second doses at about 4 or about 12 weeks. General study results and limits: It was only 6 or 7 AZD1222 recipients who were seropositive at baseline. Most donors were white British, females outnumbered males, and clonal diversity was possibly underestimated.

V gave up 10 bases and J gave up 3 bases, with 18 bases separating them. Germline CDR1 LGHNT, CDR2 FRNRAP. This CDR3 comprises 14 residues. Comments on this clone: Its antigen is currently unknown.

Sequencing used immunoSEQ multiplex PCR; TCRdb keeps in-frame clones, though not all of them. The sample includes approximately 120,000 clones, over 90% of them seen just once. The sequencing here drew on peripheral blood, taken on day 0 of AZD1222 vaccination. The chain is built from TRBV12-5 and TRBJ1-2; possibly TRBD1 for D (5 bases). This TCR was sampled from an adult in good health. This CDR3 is CAIPPGAVDYGYTF. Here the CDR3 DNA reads TGTGCTATCCCACCCGGGGCAGTAGACTATGGCTACACCTTC.